The sequence of this TCR beta chain was determined in a study of sequential checkpoint blockade in melanoma. Trimming shortened V by 3 bases and J by 6 bases, and 11 bases separated the two germline ends. Germline V gives CDR1 MNHEY, CDR2 SMNVEV (reference sequence). This CDR3 is 13 amino acids long. Repertoires were generated with immunoSEQ multiplex PCR, while TCRdb's copy carries only in-frame clones and drops some. Of fewer than 11,000 clones detected, roughly 72% appear once; the ten largest clones hold 36%. Described treatment: randomized to nivolumab then ipilimumab (arm A) or the reverse (arm B).

This chain connects TRBV27 to TRBJ1-2; D possibly corresponds to TRBD1 (5 bases). This clonotype was sampled from a human donor with melanoma. The source was CD8+ T cells sorted from blood (inferred from file names), collected from a patient given nivolumab and ipilimumab in sequence. CDR3 in DNA: TGTGCCAGCAGTTTCAGGGCAGATAATGGCTACACCTTC. Encoded protein: CASSFRADNGYTF.